This T cell receptor beta chain was sequenced during a study of T cell responses to AZD1222 COVID-19 vaccine. Profiled with immunoSEQ multiplex PCR; TCRdb holds only in-frame clones, not every one. The data hold around 150,000 clones, with just over 90% observed a single time. This CDR3 is 15 amino acids long. J lost 5 bases, V lost 8 bases, and 11 bases had no gene match. The germline CDR1 and CDR2 sequences are KGHSH and LQKENI. The chain joins TRBV18 to TRBJ2-2, with 7 bases matching TRBD1. The specimen comprised peripheral blood, sampled on day 0 of AZD1222 vaccination. This sequence was found in an adult in good health. CDR3 sequence: CASRPQGTGTGELFF. The DNA for the CDR3 is TGTGCCAGCCGGCCACAGGGGACGGGTACCGGGGAGCTGTTTTTT.